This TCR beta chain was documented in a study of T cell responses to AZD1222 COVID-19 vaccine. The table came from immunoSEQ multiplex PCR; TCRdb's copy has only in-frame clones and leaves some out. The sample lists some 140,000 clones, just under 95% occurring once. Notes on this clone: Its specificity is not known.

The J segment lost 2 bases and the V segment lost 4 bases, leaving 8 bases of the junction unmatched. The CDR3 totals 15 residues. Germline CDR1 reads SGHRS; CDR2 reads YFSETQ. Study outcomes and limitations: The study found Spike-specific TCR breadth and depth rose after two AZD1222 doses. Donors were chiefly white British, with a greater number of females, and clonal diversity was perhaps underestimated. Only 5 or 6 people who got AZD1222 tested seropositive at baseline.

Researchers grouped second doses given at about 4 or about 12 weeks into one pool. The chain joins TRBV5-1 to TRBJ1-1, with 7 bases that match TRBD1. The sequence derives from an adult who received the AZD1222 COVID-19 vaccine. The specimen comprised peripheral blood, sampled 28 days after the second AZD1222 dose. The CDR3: CASSTTTGVNTEAFF. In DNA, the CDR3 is TGCGCCAGCAGCACGACAACAGGGGTTAACACTGAAGCTTTCTTT.